Only a few counts were recorded for the clone carrying this TCR beta chain. Its antigen is currently unknown. These data come from a study of shared clonotypes between healthy human individuals. About the research overall: Per donor, three plates held CD4 naive cells, three held CD4 memory, two held CD8 naive and one held CD8 memory.

V shed 1 base and J shed 0 bases, with 7 bases lying between them. The CDR3 consists of 14 residues. Germline loops: CDR1 LGHNA, CDR2 YNFKEQ. The repertoire was sequenced with immunoSEQ multiplex PCR; TCRdb's copy has only in-frame clones and lacks some. The table has over 850,000 clones, 75% to 80% seen once. The study, taken as a whole, reports: Across a handful of donors, naive CD4 shared around 5%, naive CD8 more than 3%, memory CD4 roughly 2.3%, memory CD8 around 0.42%. Represented diversity (both genetic and exposure-history) was limited by the small number of donors.

V and J are TRBV4-2 and TRBJ2-7; tentatively, D is TRBD1 (6 bases). Sample: memory CD4+ T cells from PBMCs. Subset: CD45RA-negative fraction. The sequence was collected from a man younger than 35 in good health. Some clones in this sample may be carry-over from other donors' samples. The CDR3 coding sequence is TGTGCCAGCAGCCAAGGGGACAACTCCTACGAGCAGTACTTC. Amino acids: CASSQGDNSYEQYF.